The 28 T cell receptor beta chains reported below all come from one sample, sequenced in a study of blood T cell repertoires in COVID-19. Method: immunoSEQ multiplex PCR; TCRdb's copy keeps in-frame clones and lacks some. The sample shows 60,000 to 75,000 clones, approximately 80% of them seen only once. Sequenced material: peripheral blood. The receptors derive from a woman older than 75 with acute or convalescent COVID-19.

This sequence joins TRBV11-2 and TRBJ2-7, with 7 bases that match TRBD2. Germline lookup yields CDR1 SGHAT and CDR2 FQNNGV. V dropped 1 base and J dropped 3; count of bases not matched to a gene: 6. CDR3 size: 15 residues. CDR3 sequence: CASSLAASGNYEQYF. In DNA, the CDR3 is TGTGCCAGCAGCTTAGCGGCTAGCGGAAACTACGAGCAGTACTTC.

The V and J genes are TRBV6-2 or TRBV6-3 and TRBJ2-3; TRBD2 matches at 8 bases. V shed 4 bases, J shed 3 bases, and the junction held 9 bases outside the gene matches. CDR1 and CDR2 from the germline V gene are MNHEY and SVGEGT. The CDR3 is made up of 16 amino acids. DNA for the CDR3: TGTGCCAGCAGTTCCCCAGAAGGCGGGAGGACAGATACGCAGTATTTT. This encodes CASSSPEGGRTDTQYF.

This clone was seen many times. The CDR3: CASREETYEQYF. DNA of the CDR3: TGTGCCAGCAGGGAGGAGACCTACGAGCAGTACTTC. The chain is built from TRBV2 and TRBJ2-7; a possible D gene is TRBD2 (5 bases). The CDR3 is made up of 12 amino acids. CDR1 SNHLY and CDR2 FYNNEI come from the germline V gene. The V gene lost 6 bases and the J gene lost 2 bases, with 8 bases spanning the gap.

In this sample, this clone turned up a few times. The chain links TRBV19 to TRBJ2-1; 8 bases are shared with TRBD2. Germline V CDR1 and CDR2: LNHDA, SQIVND (reference sequence). The CDR3 has 15 amino acids. J lost 2 bases, V lost 5 bases, and 5 bases had no gene match. CDR3 in DNA: TGTGCCAGTAGTGTCGGGACTAGTACCTACAATGAGCAGTTCTTC. This sequence encodes CASSVGTSTYNEQFF.

This clone was detected many times. This chain connects TRBV28 to TRBJ2-7; the D gene is possibly TRBD1 (5 bases). Per germline, CDR1 MDHEN and CDR2 SYDVKM. There are 13 residues in the CDR3. V lost 7 bases, J lost 4 bases, and 14 bases lay in between. CDR3 region: CASNWGTTYEQYF. CDR3 DNA: TGTGCCAGCAATTGGGGCACTACTTACGAGCAGTACTTC.

The chain combines TRBV15 with TRBJ2-7; D is uncertain. Germline CDR1 reads LNHNV; CDR2 reads YYDKDF (reference sequence). The V and J ends lost 5 bases and 4 bases respectively, with 15 bases between them. This CDR3 is built from 14 residues. The CDR3 nucleotides are TGTGCCACCAGCGACTCGACCCAACCTTACGAGCAGTACTTC. It translates to CATSDSTQPYEQYF.

The rearrangement joins TRBV6-5 to TRBJ2-7, with D tentatively TRBD1 (5 bases). The CDR3 is 13 residues long. The germline V gene has CDR1 MNHEY and CDR2 SVGAGI. The V end lost 5 bases, the J end lost 3 bases, and 11 bases lay between the germline ends. CDR3 bases: TGTGCCAGCAGTCACCAACAGGACTACGAGCAGTACTTC. It yields the protein CASSHQQDYEQYF.

The J gene is TRBJ1-1, the V gene TRBV25-1; D is undetermined. CDR1 is MGHDK and CDR2 is SYGVNS in the germline V gene. With 8 bases removed from V and 7 bases from J, the gap between germline ends came to 11 bases. The length of the CDR3 is 11 residues. The CDR3 DNA follows: TGTGCCAGCCCGGGAAGACATGAAGCTTTCTTT. This sequence encodes CASPGRHEAFF.

The chain employs TRBV19 and TRBJ1-1; 7 nucleotides agree with TRBD1. CDR1 is LNHDA, CDR2 SQIVND, per germline (reference sequence). The ends lost 6 bases at V and 8 bases at J; junction bases unmatched: 6. The CDR3 loop spans 12 amino acids. CDR3: CASRFPGQEAFF. CDR3 sequence (DNA): TGTGCCAGTAGGTTTCCGGGACAGGAAGCTTTCTTT.

The chain joins TRBV29-1 to TRBJ2-7; 8 bases fit TRBD1. V was clipped by 5 bases and J by 6 bases; unmatched bases: 3. This CDR3 has 11 residues. Germline lookup yields CDR1 SQVTM and CDR2 ANQGSEA. The CDR3 loop is CSVRTGPEQYF. DNA of the CDR3: TGCAGCGTTAGGACAGGGCCCGAGCAGTACTTC.

The chain combines TRBV6-1 with TRBJ1-3; the D gene is possibly TRBD1 (5 bases). Germline CDR1 is MNHNS and CDR2 is SASEGT. This CDR3 is 13 amino acids long. The germline V and J ends were trimmed by 3 bases and 2 bases, with 5 bases remaining between them. The CDR3, as DNA: TGTGCCAGCAGTGACAGGGCTGGAAACACCATATATTTT. It encodes CASSDRAGNTIYF.

The V and J genes are TRBV13 and TRBJ2-1; 9 nucleotides agree with TRBD1. Germline V lookup: CDR1 PRHDT, CDR2 FYEKMQ (reference sequence). The CDR3 loop spans 15 amino acids. The junction had 3 bases not matched to a gene; V was cut back by 4 bases and J by 2 bases. The CDR3 nucleotides are TGTGCCAGCAGCTCAGGACAGGGGACCTACAATGAGCAGTTCTTC. Protein: CASSSGQGTYNEQFF. The complete variable domain, with remaining parts taken from reference TRBV13 and TRBJ2-1, reads AAGVIQSPRHLIKEKRETATLKCYPIPRHDTVYWYQQGPGQDPQFLISFYEKMQSDKGSIPDRFSAQQFSDYHSELNMSSLELGDSALYFCASSSGQGTYNEQFFGPGTRLTVL.

The chain employs TRBV19 and TRBJ1-4, with 7 nucleotides matching TRBD1. CDR1 LNHDA and CDR2 SQIVND come from the germline V gene (reference sequence). The CDR3 runs 15 residues. V lost 6 bases to trimming and J lost 1 base; unmatched junction nucleotides: 5. The CDR3 reads CASSKNRGTNEKLFF. CDR3 in DNA: TGTGCCAGTAGCAAAAACAGGGGAACTAATGAAAAACTGTTTTTT.

J is TRBJ2-2 and V is TRBV7-3, with 9 bases matching TRBD1. The CDR3 covers 15 residues. J gave up 0 bases and V 5 bases, and 1 base lay outside the gene matches. Germline V lookup: CDR1 SGHTA, CDR2 FQGTGA. CDR3 sequence reads: CASSRQGANTGELFF. For the CDR3, the DNA is TGTGCCAGCAGCCGACAGGGGGCGAACACCGGGGAGCTGTTTTTT.

V is TRBV7-2 and J is TRBJ2-3; 9 nucleotides agree with TRBD2. The CDR3 runs 15 residues. J was trimmed by 4 bases and V by 5 bases; bases with no gene match: 7. Germline V CDR1 and CDR2: SGHTA, FQGNSA. This CDR3 reads CASSTPGLASDTQYF. In nucleotides, the CDR3 is TGTGCCAGCAGCACCCCGGGACTAGCATCAGATACGCAGTATTTT.

The J gene is TRBJ2-5, the V gene TRBV24-1; maybe TRBD1 (7 bases). Germline CDR1 reads KGHDR; CDR2 reads SFDVKD. CDR3 size: 16 residues. V was pared by 4 bases and J by 2 bases, with 16 bases between. CDR3 in amino acids: CATSDPRRGQQETQYF. The CDR3 DNA is TGTGCCACCAGTGACCCGCGGAGGGGACAGCAAGAGACCCAGTACTTC.

The chain recombines TRBV18 with TRBJ2-1, with 14 bases aligning to TRBD2. Germline CDR1 and CDR2: KGHSH and LQKENI. Germline trimming cut 4 bases from V and 7 bases from J; bases unmatched to any gene: 9. This CDR3 has 17 residues. CDR3 sequence (DNA): TGTGCCAGCTCACTCCCCGGGACTAGCGGGAGTCTGAATGAGCAGTTCTTC. It translates to CASSLPGTSGSLNEQFF.

V gene TRBV5-1 combines with J gene TRBJ2-2; D may be TRBD2 (5 bases). The V gene's germline CDR1 is SGHRS and CDR2 YFSETQ. The CDR3 has 14 amino acids. The V end was cut by 2 bases, the J end by 7 bases, with 12 bases between. For the CDR3, the DNA is TGCGCCAGCAGCTTAGCGCCCGGAGGCGGGGAGCTGTTTTTT. Its translation: CASSLAPGGGELFF. Full variable domain (missing parts from reference TRBV5-1 and TRBJ2-2): KAGVTQTPRYLIKTRGQQVTLSCSPISGHRSVSWYQQTPGQGLQFLFEYFSETQRNKGNFPGRFSGRQFSNSRSEMNVSTLELGDSALYLCASSLAPGGGELFFGEGSRLTVL.

V is TRBV12-3 or TRBV12-4 and J is TRBJ2-7, with 7 bases identical to TRBD1. V dropped 4 bases and J dropped 11; count of bases not matched to a gene: 8. This CDR3 comprises 12 residues. CDR3 sequence: CASSSSTGEEYF. In DNA form, the CDR3 reads TGTGCCAGCAGTTCCTCTACAGGGGAAGAGTACTTC.

The rearrangement links TRBV6-5 to TRBJ1-2, with TRBD1 matching over 12 bases. This CDR3 has 15 amino acids. Germline CDR1 reads MNHEY; CDR2 reads SVGAGI. V shed 0 bases, J shed 7 bases, and the junction held 3 bases outside the gene matches. Here the CDR3 reads CASSYSGQGALGYTF. For the CDR3, the DNA is TGTGCCAGCAGTTACTCGGGACAGGGGGCGCTTGGCTACACCTTC.

This chain joins TRBV14 and TRBJ2-2; 10 nucleotides match TRBD2. The CDR3 totals 15 residues. Germline V gene lookup returns CDR1 SGHDN and CDR2 FVKESK. The ends lost 1 base at V and 6 bases at J; junction bases unmatched: 2. CDR3 protein: CASSQVSGRAGELFF. The DNA for the CDR3 is TGTGCCAGCAGCCAAGTCAGCGGGAGGGCCGGGGAGCTGTTTTTT.

This chain connects TRBV28 to TRBJ1-1; D is ambiguous. Germline V gives CDR1 MDHEN, CDR2 SYDVKM. V dropped 2 bases and J dropped 10 bases, with 8 bases sitting between them. CDR3 length: 11 residues. The CDR3 bases are TGTGCCAGCAGTTTAGGAAGAGGAGCTTTCTTT. Protein product: CASSLGRGAFF.

The chain couples TRBV7-3 to TRBJ2-2; a possible D gene is TRBD2 (6 bases). Trimming took 2 bases from V and 0 from J, leaving 7 bases between them. Germline V CDR1 and CDR2: SGHTA, FQGTGA. The CDR3 covers 15 residues. For the CDR3, the DNA is TGTGCCAGCAGCTTAGCGGGACCGAACACCGGGGAGCTGTTTTTT. This translates into CASSLAGPNTGELFF.

This chain connects TRBV15 to TRBJ1-5, with TRBD1 identical over 8 bases. Germline loops: CDR1 LNHNV, CDR2 YYDKDF (reference sequence). The junction had 5 bases not matched to a gene; V was cut back by 5 bases and J by 2 bases. CDR3 size: 15 residues. This CDR3 reads CATSGLQGGNQPQHF. The CDR3 coding sequence is TGTGCCACCAGCGGCCTACAGGGGGGCAATCAGCCCCAGCATTTT.

V usage is TRBV6-5 and J usage is TRBJ1-6; TRBD1 matches at 9 bases. The CDR3 has 13 residues. The germline gives CDR1 MNHEY, CDR2 SVGAGI. Losses at the gene ends were 6 bases for V and 8 bases for J; bases not matched to a gene: 2. CDR3 loop: CASRTGGHSPLHF. CDR3 coding DNA: TGTGCCAGCAGAACAGGGGGCCATTCACCCCTCCACTTT.

This clone was seen a few times. This chain uses TRBV5-6 with TRBJ1-2; TRBD1 agrees at 9 bases. This CDR3 comprises 16 residues. Trimming cost V 2 bases and J 5 bases; bases outside gene matches: 10. Germline-derived CDR1 and CDR2 are SGHDT and YYEEEE. The CDR3 spells CASSFLTGGRRYGYTF. The CDR3 bases are TGTGCCAGCAGCTTTCTAACAGGGGGCAGGAGGTATGGCTACACCTTC.

This chain uses TRBV27 with TRBJ1-3, with 7 bases lining up with TRBD1. This CDR3 contains 14 residues. The germline V gene has CDR1 MNHEY and CDR2 SMNVEV (reference sequence). The V segment lost 6 bases and the J segment 2 bases; nucleotides outside the gene matches: 4. CDR3: CASRKQGAGNTIYF. CDR3 coding DNA: TGTGCCAGCAGGAAGCAGGGGGCTGGAAACACCATATATTTT.

This chain uses TRBV28 with TRBJ2-2, with 14 bases fitting TRBD2. In germline, CDR1 is MDHEN, CDR2 SYDVKM. Losses at the gene ends were 5 bases for V and 8 bases for J; bases not matched to a gene: 4. There are 15 residues in the CDR3. In DNA, the CDR3 is TGTGCCAGCAGTCGGGGGACTAGCGGGAGTGGGGAGCTGTTTTTT. It specifies CASSRGTSGSGELFF.